This T cell receptor (beta chain) was recovered during a study of T cell repertoires in cytomegalovirus infection. TCRdb reprocessed the reads with MiXCR, giving one entry per CDR3 protein. This sample has 45,000 to 65,000 distinct CDR3 sequences; about 18% occur once, and the top ten carry roughly 77%. A note on this clonotype: Its matching antigen is unknown.

Germline V gene lookup returns CDR1 SGHNT and CDR2 YYREEE (reference sequence). This CDR3 has 15 residues. V dropped 2 bases and J dropped 2; count of bases not matched to a gene: 6. This sequence was found in a human donor in good health (CMV status not recorded). Some clones in this sample may be carry-over from other donors' samples. This specimen was CD8+ T cells from cultured PBMCs, taken from culture after CMV antigen stimulation. The rearrangement uses TRBV5-4 and TRBJ1-2; 7 bases are shared with TRBD1. Here the CDR3 DNA reads TGTGCCAGCAGCTTTGTCGGACAGGCAAACTATGGCTACACCTTC. This translates into CASSFVGQANYGYTF.